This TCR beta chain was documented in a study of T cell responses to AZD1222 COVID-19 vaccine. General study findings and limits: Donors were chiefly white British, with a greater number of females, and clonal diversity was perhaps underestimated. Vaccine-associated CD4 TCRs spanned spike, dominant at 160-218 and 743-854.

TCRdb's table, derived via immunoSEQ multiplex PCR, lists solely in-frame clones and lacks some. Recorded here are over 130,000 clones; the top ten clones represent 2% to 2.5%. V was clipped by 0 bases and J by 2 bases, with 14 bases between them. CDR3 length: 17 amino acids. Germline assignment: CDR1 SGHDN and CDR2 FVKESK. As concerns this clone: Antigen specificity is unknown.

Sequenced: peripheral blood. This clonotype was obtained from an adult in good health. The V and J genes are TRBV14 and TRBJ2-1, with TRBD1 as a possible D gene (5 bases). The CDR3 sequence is CASSQDSAGQTYNEQFF. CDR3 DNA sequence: TGTGCCAGCAGCCAAGATTCGGCAGGGCAAACCTACAATGAGCAGTTCTTC.